The 10 T cell receptor beta chains reported below all come from one sample, sequenced in a study of identical twins. TCRdb processed the 5' RACE reads anew with MiXCR; each CDR3 protein has one entry. The repertoire includes roughly 540,000 distinct CDR3 sequences, 22% of them detected once, and about 0.99% sits in the top ten. These data were likewise used in another study, on T cells expressing NK-cell markers.

Sample: CD4+ T cells sorted from blood. The source is a woman aged 18 to 35 in good health.

The chain links TRBV20-1 to TRBJ2-1, with D perhaps matching TRBD1 or TRBD2 (5 bases each). V was clipped by 4 bases and J by 2 bases, with 12 bases between them. Germline CDR1 and CDR2: DFQATT and SNEGSKA (reference sequence). This CDR3 comprises 14 residues. This CDR3 is CSAKTGPAYNEQFF. The DNA of the CDR3 is TGCAGTGCTAAGACGGGGCCGGCCTACAATGAGCAGTTCTTC.

This clonotype has only one observation. The chain has TRBV7-9 and TRBJ2-3; D remains ambiguous. Germline V gene data show CDR1 as SEHNR and CDR2 as FQNEAQ (reference sequence). The CDR3 covers 16 residues. V dropped 5 bases and J dropped 6 bases, with 21 bases sitting between them. The chain's CDR3 is CASSPRRVGGKDTQYF. The CDR3 DNA sequence: TGTGCCAGCAGCCCTCGCCGCGTAGGCGGCAAGGATACGCAGTATTTT.

The chain links TRBV6-1 to TRBJ1-5; tentative D call: TRBD1 (6 bases). This CDR3 has 15 amino acids. Trimming pared 7 bases from V and 0 bases from J, leaving 13 bases between. Germline V CDR1 and CDR2: MNHNS, SASEGT. The CDR3 region has the DNA TGTGCCAGCACCGAAGGGGACACTAGCAATCAGCCCCAGCATTTT. This codes for CASTEGDTSNQPQHF.

The rearrangement joins TRBV7-2 to TRBJ2-2; the match to TRBD2 covers 10 bases. The germline V gene encodes CDR1 SGHTA and CDR2 FQGNSA. Germline trimming cut 7 bases from V and 5 bases from J; bases unmatched to any gene: 10. This CDR3 is 16 amino acids long. The CDR3 spells CASTPAGGINTGELFF. The CDR3 bases are TGTGCCAGCACCCCAGCGGGAGGGATTAATACCGGGGAGCTGTTTTTT.

This clonotype was seen more than once but under ten times. The V call is TRBV15, the J call TRBJ1-4; TRBD1 matches 9 bases. Germline trimming cut 1 base from V and 0 bases from J; bases unmatched to any gene: 0. The length of the CDR3 is 16 residues. CDR1 is LNHNV, CDR2 YYDKDF, per germline (reference sequence). Here the CDR3 reads CATSRGDRATNEKLFF. CDR3 coding DNA: TGTGCCACCAGCAGAGGGGACAGGGCAACTAATGAAAAACTGTTTTTT.

In its sample, this clonotype was seen a few times. J is TRBJ2-4 and V is TRBV5-4; no clear D gene. V lost 2 bases and J 5 bases, leaving 8 bases between the germline ends. Germline CDR1 SGHNT, CDR2 YYREEE (reference sequence). The CDR3 is 13 amino acids. This CDR3 is CASSFYNQNIQYF. CDR3 in DNA: TGTGCCAGCAGCTTTTATAACCAAAACATTCAGTACTTC. The full variable domain, completed using reference TRBV5-4 and TRBJ2-4, is ETGVTQSPTHLIKTRGQQVTLRCSSQSGHNTVSWYQQALGQGPQFIFQYYREEENGRGNFPPRFSGLQFPNYSSELNVNALELDDSALYLCASSFYNQNIQYFGAGTRLSVL.

The table lists this clonotype with many counts. The rearrangement joins TRBV20-1 to TRBJ2-5; 9 nucleotides agree with TRBD2. There are 15 residues in the CDR3. V shed 1 base and J 5 bases; nucleotides not matched to a gene: 8. Germline assignment: CDR1 DFQATT and CDR2 SNEGSKA (reference sequence). CDR3 DNA sequence: TGCAGTGCTAGAGTAGGGCGGGGGGGCAGCGAGACCCAGTACTTC. Protein: CSARVGRGGSETQYF.

This clonotype was picked up many times. The V gene is TRBV6-1, the J gene TRBJ2-3; D not resolved. V was pared by 3 bases and J by 6 bases, with 4 bases between. CDR3 size: 11 residues. From germline, CDR1 is MNHNS and CDR2 SASEGT. The CDR3 DNA reads TGTGCCAGCAGTGAGTGGGATACGCAGTATTTT. It translates to CASSEWDTQYF.

In this sample, this clonotype turned up a few times. The genes are TRBV4-3 and TRBJ2-7; possible D gene TRBD1, 5 bases. In germline, CDR1 is LGHNA, CDR2 YSLEER. The CDR3 is 14 amino acids. Trimming shortened V by 0 bases and J by 10 bases, and 16 bases separated the two germline ends. The DNA for the CDR3 is TGCGCCAGCAGCCAAGAAACCCACCCTGGACAACAGTACTTC. Protein sequence: CASSQETHPGQQYF.

J is TRBJ2-1 and V is TRBV5-1, with 7 bases matching TRBD2. V lost 5 bases to trimming and J lost 2 bases; unmatched junction nucleotides: 1. This CDR3 is 13 amino acids long. Germline V gives CDR1 SGHRS, CDR2 YFSETQ. The CDR3 is CASSREAYNEQFF. The CDR3 DNA reads TGCGCCAGCAGTCGGGAGGCCTACAATGAGCAGTTCTTC.